The rows below give T cell receptor beta chains drawn from one sample of a study of CXCR3-negative and CXCR3-positive naive CD8 T cells. From its re-call of the 5' RACE reads, TCRdb lists each CDR3 protein once, without DNA. The table lists about 150,000 distinct CDR3 sequences. The specimen sequenced was naive CXCR3+ CD8+ T cells from blood. The origin of the receptors is a human donor in good health. Some clones in this sample may be carry-over from other donors' samples. Both conserved end residues are part of each CDR3.

CASSTGISYEQYF	TRBV7-8	TRBJ2-7
CASSPDPNTEAFF	TRBV13	TRBJ1-1
CASRIQGAGNQPQHF	TRBV6-2/TRBV6-3	TRBJ1-5
CSVMGGFGSYNEQFF	TRBV29-1	TRBJ2-1
CASSDSNYGYTF	TRBV5-1	TRBJ1-2
CASSGITRTGGIWNTEAFF	TRBV28	TRBJ1-1
CASSFQPGAGHEQYF	TRBV28	TRBJ2-7
CASSDRTPQETQYF	TRBV7-9	TRBJ2-5
CASSLLGTGGDEQFF	TRBV7-9	TRBJ2-1
CASSQDTGNYGYTF	TRBV4-3	TRBJ1-2
CASSHTGTEQETQYF	TRBV4-1	TRBJ2-5
CATSDMGLAGGEQYF	TRBV24-1	TRBJ2-7
CASSDVVNEQFF	TRBV10-2	TRBJ2-1
CASSPLGRSYNEQFF	TRBV25-1	TRBJ2-1